This T cell receptor beta chain was captured by sequencing in a study of identical twins. TCRdb independently ran MiXCR on the 5' RACE reads; one entry per CDR3 protein. Of approximately 500,000 distinct CDR3 sequences listed, 13% to 15% were seen once; the top ten hold about 0.4%. Germline CDR1 is MGHDK and CDR2 is SYGVNS. The CDR3 totals 13 residues. Note on this clonotype: At one end the junction does not follow the germline gene, possibly because of a read error.

This same sample was also taken into another study, of yellow fever vaccine responses in identical twins.

V gene TRBV25-1 combines with J gene TRBJ2-7, with TRBD2 matching 13 bases. The origin of this receptor is a woman aged 18 to 35 in good health. Sequencing was performed on CD4+ T cells sorted from blood. Written as DNA, the CDR3 is TGTGCCAGCAGTAACTCCGGGACTAGCGGGATTGCGTTC. Its translation: CASSNSGTSGIAF.